Shown below are 25 T cell receptor beta chains from a single sample sequenced in a study of blood T cell repertoires in COVID-19. Only in-frame clones appear in the TCRdb table, and some are missing; sequencing was by immunoSEQ multiplex PCR. The sample carries 40,000 to 60,000 clones, around nine tenths recorded once. Sequencing was done on a sample of peripheral blood. These receptors all stem from a human donor in a cohort sampled during active COVID-19.

The genes are TRBV12-3 or TRBV12-4 and TRBJ1-5; TRBD1 might be the D (6 bases). This CDR3 contains 13 residues. Trimming pared 6 bases from V and 3 bases from J, leaving 9 bases between. CDR3 region: CASRGQDNQPQHF. CDR3 nucleotides: TGTGCCAGCAGGGGACAAGACAATCAGCCCCAGCATTTT.

The chain uses TRBV7-6 and TRBJ2-7; D possibly corresponds to TRBD1 (6 bases). This CDR3 has 14 amino acids. The V and J ends lost 2 bases and 4 bases respectively, with 12 bases between them. Germline values: CDR1 SGHVS, CDR2 FNYEAQ. CDR3 protein: CASSLTSGTYEQYV. The CDR3 DNA reads as TGTGCCAGCAGCTTAACGTCAGGGACATACGAGCAGTACGTC.

The chain couples TRBV2 to TRBJ1-2; the D gene is possibly TRBD1 (6 bases). V lost 4 bases and J 3 bases, leaving 9 bases between the germline ends. Germline loops: CDR1 SNHLY, CDR2 FYNNEI. CDR3 size: 13 residues. The CDR3 is CASSGGGDYGYTF. CDR3 in DNA: TGTGCCAGCAGTGGGGGGGGCGACTATGGCTACACCTTC.

The chain joins TRBV10-3 to TRBJ2-1; 10 bases are shared with TRBD2. Germline V gene lookup returns CDR1 ENHRY and CDR2 SYGVKD. V was pared by 7 bases and J by 0 bases, with 9 bases of the junction left unmatched. This CDR3 comprises 17 residues. CDR3 DNA: TGTGCCATCACGCCAGCCCCTAGCGGGAGCTCCTACAATGAGCAGTTCTTC. Protein product: CAITPAPSGSSYNEQFF.

The CDR3 is CASSAGQQQETQYF. Here the CDR3 DNA reads TGTGCCAGCAGCGCGGGACAGCAGCAAGAGACCCAGTACTTC. This chain uses TRBV7-2 with TRBJ2-5; D might be TRBD1 (7 bases). Per the germline V gene, CDR1 is SGHTA and CDR2 is FQGNSA. The V gene lost 5 bases and the J gene lost 2 bases, with 12 bases spanning the gap. This CDR3 is 14 amino acids long.

The gene calls are TRBV6-5 and TRBJ2-1, with TRBD1 matching over 10 bases. The V segment lost 6 bases and the J segment 4 bases; nucleotides outside the gene matches: 6. From germline, CDR1 is MNHEY and CDR2 SVGAGI. The CDR3 spans 15 residues. The CDR3: CASRRTGGSYNEQFF. The CDR3 DNA follows: TGTGCCAGCAGAAGGACAGGGGGGTCGTACAATGAGCAGTTCTTC.

The chain has TRBV5-1 and TRBJ1-1; D possibly corresponds to TRBD1 (5 bases). The length of the CDR3 is 16 residues. Trimming left V 0 bases short and J 1 base short, with 13 bases between. Germline-derived CDR1 and CDR2 are SGHRS and YFSETQ. CDR3 sequence: CASSLAPRGGNTEAFF. The CDR3 DNA is TGCGCCAGCAGCTTGGCCCCCCGGGGGGGGAACACTGAAGCTTTCTTT.

The J gene is TRBJ2-1, the V gene TRBV5-1; weak D call: TRBD2 (6 bases). The CDR3 is 15 amino acids. The V and J ends lost 5 bases and 0 bases respectively, with 12 bases between them. CDR1 is SGHRS and CDR2 is YFSETQ in the germline V gene. The CDR3 DNA is TGCGCCAGCAGACTTACTAGCCACTCCTACAATGAGCAGTTCTTC. Amino acids: CASRLTSHSYNEQFF.

The V and J genes are TRBV5-1 and TRBJ2-3; TRBD2 matches at 11 bases. This CDR3 has 17 amino acids. Germline V CDR1 and CDR2: SGHRS, YFSETQ. The V segment lost 5 bases and the J segment 0 bases; nucleotides outside the gene matches: 8. The CDR3 reads CASSMASGRSSTDTQYF. The CDR3, as DNA: TGCGCCAGCAGTATGGCTAGCGGGAGGTCTAGCACAGATACGCAGTATTTT.

The count of this clone is one. This chain connects TRBV28 to TRBJ2-1, with D perhaps TRBD2 (6 bases). Per the germline V gene, CDR1 is MDHEN and CDR2 is SYDVKM. Trimming removed 2 bases at V and 7 bases at J, with 12 bases between. This CDR3 is 14 amino acids long. The CDR3: CASSLGRGWNEQFF. The DNA of the CDR3 is TGTGCCAGCAGTTTAGGCCGGGGGTGGAATGAGCAGTTCTTC. Based on the CDR3 plus reference TRBV28 and TRBJ2-1, the full variable domain is DVKVTQSSRYLVKRTGEKVFLECVQDMDHENMFWYRQDPGLGLRLIYFSYDVKMKEKGDIPEGYSVSREKKERFSLILESASTNQTSMYLCASSLGRGWNEQFFGPGTRLTVL.

This chain connects TRBV2 to TRBJ2-2; the match to TRBD2 covers 8 bases. The CDR3 is 17 amino acids. Germline CDR1 reads SNHLY; CDR2 reads FYNNEI. The V gene end was trimmed by 0 bases and the J gene end by 0 bases; junction bases not matched to a gene: 3. The CDR3 protein is CASSEALAGPNTGELFF. DNA of the CDR3: TGTGCCAGCAGTGAAGCATTAGCGGGACCGAACACCGGGGAGCTGTTTTTT.

The CDR3 region is CASSFWGDGYTF. DNA of the CDR3: TGTGCCAGCAGTTTTTGGGGGGATGGCTACACCTTC. The chain is built from TRBV28 and TRBJ1-2; possibly TRBD1 for D (5 bases). Trimming left V 3 bases short and J 6 bases short, with 8 bases between. From germline, CDR1 is MDHEN and CDR2 SYDVKM. This CDR3 spans 12 amino acids.

This clone was detected only once. The V gene is TRBV6-1, the J gene TRBJ2-6; TRBD1 is a possible D gene (6 bases). The CDR3 runs to 15 residues. Trimming removed 3 bases at V and 0 bases at J, with 6 bases between. Looked up from germline, CDR1 is MNHNS and CDR2 is SASEGT. CDR3 sequence reads: CASSEDSSGANVLTF. In DNA form, the CDR3 reads TGTGCCAGCAGTGAGGACAGCTCTGGGGCCAACGTCCTGACTTTC.

V gene TRBV7-3 combines with J gene TRBJ2-1; 8 bases fit TRBD2. V shed 5 bases and J 4 bases; nucleotides not matched to a gene: 7. This CDR3 spans 15 amino acids. Germline values: CDR1 SGHTA, CDR2 FQGTGA. CDR3 sequence: CASSPTSAGYNEQFF. The CDR3 DNA is TGTGCCAGCAGCCCGACTAGCGCTGGATACAATGAGCAGTTCTTC.

The chain recombines TRBV19 with TRBJ2-7; possible D gene TRBD2, 5 bases. The germline V and J ends were trimmed by 5 bases and 0 bases, with 14 bases remaining between them. Germline-derived CDR1 and CDR2 are LNHDA and SQIVND (reference sequence). The CDR3 length is 15 residues. The CDR3 protein is CASSPTDLSSYEQYF. DNA for the CDR3: TGTGCCAGTAGTCCAACGGACTTGAGCTCCTACGAGCAGTACTTC. Full variable domain (rest looked up from reference TRBV19 and TRBJ2-7): DGGITQSPKYLFRKEGQNVTLSCEQNLNHDAMYWYRQDPGQGLRLIYYSQIVNDFQKGDIAEGYSVSREKKESFPLTVTSAQKNPTAFYLCASSPTDLSSYEQYFGPGTRLTVT.

The rearrangement uses TRBV7-2 and TRBJ2-7; D might be TRBD2 (6 bases). This CDR3 is built from 14 residues. CDR1 is SGHTA and CDR2 is FQGNSA in the germline V gene. V dropped 6 bases and J dropped 1 base, with 13 bases sitting between them. As DNA, the CDR3 is TGTGCCAGCAGGGCCGCTGGGGGGTCCTACGAGCAGTACTTC. It codes for CASRAAGGSYEQYF.

The chain has TRBV3-1 (or the pseudogene TRBV3-2) and TRBJ2-1; D not certain. Germline V gene lookup returns CDR1 LGHDT and CDR2 YNNKEL (reference sequence). V gave up 4 bases and J gave up 7 bases, with 17 bases separating them. CDR3 length: 15 amino acids. The CDR3 DNA sequence: TGTGCCAGCAGCCTTGACGCGGTAGGATATAATGAGCAGTTCTTC. Protein sequence: CASSLDAVGYNEQFF.

The V call is TRBV3-1 (or the pseudogene TRBV3-2), the J call TRBJ1-2; weak D call: TRBD1 (6 bases). The V end lost 4 bases, the J end lost 7 bases, and 16 bases lay between the germline ends. The CDR3 is made up of 14 amino acids. Germline V gene lookup returns CDR1 LGHDT and CDR2 YNNKEL (reference sequence). The CDR3 DNA reads as TGTGCCAGCAGCCGATTCAACAGGGAACCTGGCTACACCTTC. This encodes CASSRFNREPGYTF.

The CDR3 region is CASSFDREQPQHF. CDR3 bases: TGTGCCAGCAGCTTTGACAGGGAGCAGCCCCAGCATTTT. This chain connects TRBV5-4 to TRBJ1-5; 7 bases line up with TRBD1. Trimming removed 2 bases from V and 7 bases from J; junction bases left unmatched: 3. The CDR3 contains 13 residues. Germline-derived CDR1 and CDR2 are SGHNT and YYREEE (reference sequence).

This sequence joins TRBV28 and TRBJ2-1, with unresolved D. The V and J ends lost 3 bases and 6 bases respectively, with 15 bases between them. Looked up from germline, CDR1 is MDHEN and CDR2 is SYDVKM. The CDR3 is 15 amino acids. CDR3: CASSFTPRSRNEQFF. The CDR3 nucleotides read TGTGCCAGCAGTTTCACTCCGAGGTCGCGCAATGAGCAGTTCTTC.

This sequence joins TRBV7-3 and TRBJ2-4, with D tentatively TRBD1 (5 bases). The CDR3 consists of 18 residues. Germline V gives CDR1 SGHTA, CDR2 FQGTGA. Trimming removed 1 base from V and 1 base from J, with 17 bases in between. The CDR3: CASSLSPGKGRAKNIQYF. CDR3 coding DNA: TGTGCCAGCAGCTTAAGCCCAGGGAAGGGTCGGGCCAAAAACATTCAGTACTTC.

The rearrangement joins TRBV19 to TRBJ1-6, with TRBD1 as a possible D gene (5 bases). Trimming took 7 bases from V and 13 from J, leaving 20 bases between them. Germline V CDR1 and CDR2: LNHDA, SQIVND (reference sequence). This CDR3 has 14 amino acids. The CDR3 reads CASTHGQGGDPLHF. Here the CDR3 DNA reads TGTGCCAGTACCCACGGGCAGGGAGGGGATCCCCTCCACTTT.

V is TRBV5-5 and J is TRBJ1-5; D unresolved. V was trimmed by 0 bases and J by 2 bases, leaving 6 bases between them. Germline V CDR1 and CDR2: SGHKS, YYEKEE (reference sequence). The CDR3 contains 14 residues. The CDR3 loop is CASSLEQGNQPQHF. In DNA, the CDR3 is TGTGCCAGCAGCTTGGAGCAGGGCAATCAGCCCCAGCATTTT.

The rearrangement links TRBV6-5 to TRBJ2-7; the match to TRBD1 covers 11 bases. Losses at the gene ends were 6 bases for V and 0 bases for J; bases not matched to a gene: 4. Germline CDR1 MNHEY, CDR2 SVGAGI. The CDR3 contains 15 residues. The chain's CDR3 is CASRRDRGSSYEQYV. The CDR3 nucleotides are TGTGCCAGCAGACGGGACAGGGGGAGCTCCTACGAGCAGTACGTC.

As regards this clone: Germline is not matched at one junction end, which may reflect a read error. The rearrangement links TRBV2 to TRBJ2-3; TRBD2 agrees at 7 bases. Germline V lookup: CDR1 SNHLY, CDR2 FYNNEI. The CDR3 is 13 residues long. In nucleotides, the CDR3 is TGTGCCACCTCGCAGACTAGCAGAGATACGCAGTATTTT. Its protein product is CATSQTSRDTQYF.